A selection of T cell receptor beta chains follows, all from one sample in a study of shared clonotypes between healthy human individuals. TCRdb's table, derived via immunoSEQ multiplex PCR, lists solely in-frame clones and lacks some. The sample carries about 2 million clones, 95% recorded once. Specimen: naive CD4+ T cells sorted from blood. The receptor set was obtained from a man aged 18-30 years in good health. The CDR3 runs from the conserved cysteine through the conserved F or W. The order of the fields is clone size, CDR3 length, D gene, J gene, V gene, CDR3 protein, CDR3 DNA. D genes are given only for firm matches. A row's size may be missing; if present it is once, few, many or a size class.

. 16 TRBD1 TRBJ1-2 TRBV28 CASSNTLQQGARGYTF TGTGCCAGCAGCAATACCCTCCAACAGGGGGCGCGGGGCTACACCTTC
. 16 . TRBJ1-6 TRBV7-2 CASSAQGYRMDSPLHF TGTGCCAGCAGCGCCCAGGGTTATAGGATGGATTCACCCCTCCACTTT
. 16 . TRBJ1-4 TRBV9 CASSDGRRPQNEKLFF TGTGCCAGCAGCGACGGACGGCGCCCACAAAATGAAAAACTGTTTTTT
. 14 . TRBJ2-7 TRBV7-9 CASSLGSGAREQYF TGTGCCAGCAGCTTAGGTTCAGGGGCGCGCGAGCAGTACTTC
. 15 . TRBJ1-2 TRBV9 CASSVGLGSMFGYTF TGTGCCAGCAGCGTAGGTTTAGGGAGTATGTTTGGCTACACCTTC
. 15 . TRBJ1-5 TRBV10-3 CAISESKGVGQPQHF TGTGCCATCAGTGAGTCCAAGGGGGTCGGTCAGCCCCAGCATTTT
once 15 TRBD1 TRBJ2-7 TRBV2 CASTQGAGSSYEQYF TGTGCCAGCACTCAGGGGGCTGGGAGCTCCTACGAGCAGTACTTC
. 14 . TRBJ2-4 TRBV28 CASTRGRAKNIQYF TGTGCCAGCACCCGTGGGAGGGCCAAAAACATTCAGTACTTC
. 15 TRBD1 TRBJ1-6 TRBV30 CAWSSRTGNNSPLHF TGTGCCTGGAGTTCCAGGACAGGGAATAATTCACCCCTCCACTTT
. 16 TRBD2 TRBJ2-3 TRBV5-1 CASSWGTSGGTDTQYF TGCGCCAGCAGCTGGGGGACTAGCGGGGGCACAGATACGCAGTATTTT
few 12 TRBD1 TRBJ2-7 TRBV19 CATEDRAYEQYF TGTGCCACTGAGGACAGGGCCTACGAGCAGTACTTC
. 13 . TRBJ2-3 TRBV30 CAWSVMGTDTQYF TGTGCCTGGAGTGTAATGGGCACAGATACGCAGTATTTT
. 13 TRBD1 TRBJ2-2 TRBV6-1 CASSLQGAGELFF TGTGCCAGCAGTCTACAGGGGGCCGGGGAGCTGTTTTTT
. 16 . TRBJ2-6 TRBV11-3 CASSFRGGSGANVLTF TGTGCCAGCAGCTTCCGCGGAGGGTCTGGGGCCAACGTCCTGACTTTC
few 17 . TRBJ1-2 TRBV27 CASSPYQTGPFGYGYTF TGTGCCAGCAGCCCGTACCAAACAGGGCCCTTCGGATATGGCTACACCTTC
. 15 . TRBJ2-7 TRBV9 CASSVDGSSSYEQYF TGTGCCAGCAGCGTGGACGGGAGTAGCTCCTACGAGCAGTACTTC
. 13 . TRBJ1-1 TRBV10-3 CAISALPNTEAFF TGTGCCATCAGTGCACTCCCGAACACTGAAGCTTTCTTT
. 14 . TRBJ1-2 TRBV5-1 CASSLPSPEGGYTF TGCGCCAGCAGCTTGCCCTCTCCGGAAGGTGGCTACACCTTC
. 15 . TRBJ2-5 TRBV28 CASRLPGPTGGTQYF TGTGCCAGCAGACTCCCGGGGCCAACTGGGGGGACCCAGTACTTC
. 13 . TRBJ1-6 TRBV7-2 CASKADQRPPLHF TGTGCCAGCAAGGCAGACCAGAGGCCACCCCTCCACTTT
. 14 . TRBJ2-7 TRBV5-1 CASSLRQGAYEQYF TGCGCCAGCAGCTTGCGTCAGGGTGCCTACGAGCAGTACTTC
. 11 . TRBJ1-6 TRBV7-2 CASSLGAPLHF TGTGCCAGCAGCCTCGGAGCACCCCTCCACTTT
. 14 . TRBJ1-3 TRBV5-4 CASSPQVSGNTIYF TGTGCCAGCAGCCCACAGGTCTCTGGAAACACCATATATTTT
. 15 . TRBJ1-1 TRBV7-9 CASSFYPRSETEAFF TGTGCCAGCAGCTTTTATCCCCGAAGCGAAACTGAAGCTTTCTTT
. 16 TRBD2 TRBJ2-7 TRBV27 CASSSIGTSDRYEQYF TGTGCCAGCAGTTCCATCGGGACTAGCGACAGGTACGAGCAGTACTTC
once 16 TRBD2 TRBJ2-2 TRBV5-1 CASSLAAGGNTGELFF TGCGCCAGCAGCTTGGCTGCGGGGGGGAACACCGGGGAGCTGTTTTTT
. 14 . TRBJ2-5 TRBV29-1 CSVGNPGYQETQYF TGCAGCGTTGGAAACCCCGGGTACCAAGAGACCCAGTACTTC